Listed here are 10 T cell receptor beta chains from one sample, sequenced in a study of PD-1 blockade in classical Hodgkin lymphoma. All patients relapsed after autologous stem cell transplantation, and brentuximab vedotin exposure varied. Generated by immunoSEQ multiplex PCR, the TCRdb table keeps only in-frame clones and is missing some. The table has about 97,000 clones, roughly 88% seen once. The sample consisted of peripheral blood mononuclear cells (PBMCs), taken at baseline. The receptors come from a human donor with classical Hodgkin lymphoma.

The J gene is TRBJ2-3, the V gene TRBV5-1; 7 positions agree with TRBD2. CDR1 is SGHRS, CDR2 YFSETQ, per germline. This CDR3 region has 17 residues. The ends lost 0 bases at V and 0 bases at J; junction bases unmatched: 7. CDR3 sequence: CASSLGLSGTSTDTQYF. The CDR3 coding sequence is TGCGCCAGCAGCTTGGGTCTAAGCGGGACTAGCACAGATACGCAGTATTTT.

V is TRBV9 and J is TRBJ2-2; unclear D gene. With 0 bases removed from V and 5 bases from J, the gap between germline ends came to 11 bases. This CDR3 is 15 amino acids long. Per germline, CDR1 SGDLS and CDR2 YYNGEE. CDR3 protein: CASSVAWQATGELFF. CDR3 in DNA: TGTGCCAGCAGCGTAGCTTGGCAGGCGACCGGGGAGCTGTTTTTT. The variable domain in full, with the rest retrieved from reference TRBV9 and TRBJ2-2, is DSGVTQTPKHLITATGQRVTLRCSPRSGDLSVYWYQQSLDQGLQFLIQYYNGEERAKGNILERFSAQQFPDLHSELNLSSLELGDSALYFCASSVAWQATGELFFGEGSRLTVL.

The V and J genes are TRBV7-8 and TRBJ2-5; D gene unclear. In germline, CDR1 is SGHVS, CDR2 FQNEAQ. The CDR3 is made up of 12 amino acids. Trimming took 5 bases from V and 1 from J, leaving 5 bases between them. The CDR3: CASSVIQETQYF. CDR3 sequence (DNA): TGTGCCAGCAGCGTGATCCAAGAGACCCAGTACTTC.

The V gene is TRBV5-1, the J gene TRBJ1-5; D might be TRBD1 (5 bases). This CDR3 spans 15 amino acids. The ends were cut back, 2 bases at V and 0 bases at J, with 9 bases in the middle. Germline V gene sequence: CDR1 SGHRS, CDR2 YFSETQ. The CDR3 spells CASSFGTDSNQPQHF. The CDR3 DNA reads TGCGCCAGCAGCTTCGGGACGGATAGCAATCAGCCCCAGCATTTT. Complete variable domain (other parts from reference TRBV5-1 and TRBJ1-5): KAGVTQTPRYLIKTRGQQVTLSCSPISGHRSVSWYQQTPGQGLQFLFEYFSETQRNKGNFPGRFSGRQFSNSRSEMNVSTLELGDSALYLCASSFGTDSNQPQHFGDGTRLSIL.

Remarks on this clone: This CDR3 is also generated by other DNA sequences in the sample. The V and J genes are TRBV10-3 and TRBJ1-3; D is undetermined. The V end was cut by 9 bases, the J end by 6 bases, with 9 bases between. Germline lookup yields CDR1 ENHRY and CDR2 SYGVKD. CDR3 length: 11 amino acids. DNA of the CDR3: TGTGCCATTAGTCAGGCAAACACCATATATTTT. Translating it yields CAISQANTIYF.

This clone was picked up one time. The chain joins TRBV7-9 to TRBJ1-1, with 9 bases matching TRBD1. With V trimmed by 5 bases and J by 3 bases, 4 bases remained unmatched. Germline V gene lookup returns CDR1 SEHNR and CDR2 FQNEAQ (reference sequence). The CDR3 runs to 14 residues. The CDR3 sequence is CASSPRTGDTEAFF. The DNA of the CDR3 is TGTGCCAGCAGCCCTCGGACAGGGGACACTGAAGCTTTCTTT.

This chain links TRBV30 with TRBJ2-7; D gene ambiguous. Trimming stripped 0 bases from V and 7 bases from J, with 7 bases between. The CDR3 is 11 amino acids. Germline V gene data show CDR1 as GTSNPN and CDR2 as SVGIG (reference sequence). CDR3 region: CAWSVGGEQYF. In DNA, the CDR3 is TGTGCCTGGAGTGTAGGTGGGGAGCAGTACTTC. Full variable domain (remainder filled in from reference TRBV30 and TRBJ2-7): SQTIHQWPATLVQPVGSPLSLECTVEGTSNPNLYWYRQAAGRGLQLLFYSVGIGQISSEVPQNLSASRPQDRQFILSSKKLLLSDSGFYLCAWSVGGEQYFGPGTRLTVT.

The chain is built from TRBV7-2 and TRBJ2-1; 15 bases align to TRBD2. The germline V gene encodes CDR1 SGHTA and CDR2 FQGNSA. The CDR3 totals 18 residues. With 4 bases clipped from V and 4 bases from J, the junction kept 8 bases outside the gene matches. The CDR3 DNA is TGTGCCAGCAGCTCCCGGACTAGCGGGAGGGCGTATTACAATGAGCAGTTCTTC. This sequence encodes CASSSRTSGRAYYNEQFF.

This rearrangement joins TRBV27 to TRBJ1-4; D is uncertain. This CDR3 comprises 15 residues. Trimming shortened V by 5 bases and J by 0 bases, and 10 bases separated the two germline ends. Germline CDR1 and CDR2: MNHEY and SMNVEV (reference sequence). The CDR3 loop is CASSPDGATNEKLFF. In DNA form, the CDR3 reads TGTGCCAGCAGTCCCGACGGAGCAACTAATGAAAAACTGTTTTTT.

This rearrangement joins TRBV10-1 to TRBJ2-1; D not certain. Germline V gene data show CDR1 as WNHNN and CDR2 as SYGVQD (reference sequence). The CDR3 covers 16 residues. With 0 bases removed from V and 4 bases from J, the gap between germline ends came to 13 bases. The CDR3 here is CASSESFNLPYNEQFF. CDR3 DNA: TGCGCCAGCAGTGAGTCTTTCAATCTCCCTTACAATGAGCAGTTCTTC.